Presented here are 11 T cell receptor beta chains from one specimen sequenced in a study of breast tumors, draining lymph nodes, adjacent tissues. TCRdb ran MiXCR on the multiplex PCR reads and lists one entry per CDR3 protein. The data show around 110,000 distinct CDR3 sequences, around 30% seen once. The lymph nodes were axillary draining lymph nodes from breast cancer patients. Sequenced sample: axillary lymph node tissue. The source of these receptors is a female donor with breast cancer. Some clones in this sample may be carry-over from other donors' samples.

Many counts were recorded for this clonotype. This chain links TRBV4-1 with TRBJ2-6; D gene unclear. CDR1 is MGHRA, CDR2 YSYEKL, per germline. CDR3 length equals 16 residues. Trimming pared 4 bases from V and 4 bases from J, leaving 14 bases between. The chain's CDR3 is CASSPNPVWGANVLTF. In DNA, the CDR3 is TGCGCCAGCAGCCCAAACCCAGTCTGGGGGGCCAACGTCCTGACTTTC.

V and J are TRBV5-5 and TRBJ2-7, with TRBD2 matching 12 bases. This CDR3 region has 15 residues. Germline values: CDR1 SGHKS, CDR2 YYEKEE (reference sequence). Trimming removed 4 bases from V and 6 bases from J; junction bases left unmatched: 8. The CDR3 DNA is TGTGCCAGCAGCCAGACTAGCGGGAGAAGGAGCGAGCAGTACTTC. Protein sequence: CASSQTSGRRSEQYF.

This clonotype was seen ten or more times. The V gene is TRBV5-4, the J gene TRBJ2-2; TRBD1 matches 7 bases. Unmatched junction bases numbered 4, after V lost 2 bases and J lost 0 bases. Germline V gives CDR1 SGHNT, CDR2 YYREEE (reference sequence). The CDR3 spans 16 residues. The CDR3 is CASSFMQGANTGELFF. CDR3 nucleotide sequence: TGTGCCAGCAGCTTCATGCAGGGGGCGAACACCGGGGAGCTGTTTTTT. The whole variable domain, remainder taken from reference TRBV5-4 and TRBJ2-2, is ETGVTQSPTHLIKTRGQQVTLRCSSQSGHNTVSWYQQALGQGPQFIFQYYREEENGRGNFPPRFSGLQFPNYSSELNVNALELDDSALYLCASSFMQGANTGELFFGEGSRLTVL.

With regard to this clonotype: Lacking the conserved final phenylalanine or tryptophan, this CDR3 likely reflects a read error. The chain employs TRBV5-6 and TRBJ2-5, with 8 bases fitting TRBD2. The CDR3 runs 16 residues. Germline-derived CDR1 and CDR2 are SGHDT and YYEEEE. Here the CDR3 reads CASSPDKTSGQEAQYL. The CDR3 region has the DNA TGTGCCAGCAGCCCAGACAAAACTAGCGGCCAAGAGGCCCAGTACCTC.

At least ten counts were recorded for this clonotype. The V and J genes are TRBV9 and TRBJ2-7, with D perhaps assigned TRBD1 or TRBD2 (5 bases each). Germline values: CDR1 SGDLS, CDR2 YYNGEE. The ends were cut back, 4 bases at V and 0 bases at J, with 11 bases in the middle. The CDR3 has 14 residues. DNA of the CDR3: TGTGCCAGCAGCAAACGGGACGGCTCCTACGAGCAGTACTTC. This encodes CASSKRDGSYEQYF.

This clonotype was observed at least ten times. The chain recombines TRBV5-5 with TRBJ2-5, with TRBD2 identical over 8 bases. In germline, CDR1 is SGHKS, CDR2 YYEKEE (reference sequence). The CDR3 runs to 17 residues. The junction had 16 bases not matched to a gene; V was cut back by 4 bases and J by 5 bases. The CDR3 loop reads CASSNPPGLEGRETQYF. The CDR3 nucleotides read TGTGCCAGCAGCAACCCCCCGGGACTAGAGGGGCGTGAGACCCAGTACTTC.

Ten or more counts support this clonotype. This chain connects TRBV13 to TRBJ2-7, with TRBD2 identical over 10 bases. Unmatched junction bases numbered 8, after V lost 7 bases and J lost 2 bases. Germline V gene sequence: CDR1 PRHDT, CDR2 FYEKMQ (reference sequence). CDR3 length: 15 residues. The CDR3: CASTNSGRKTYEQYF. CDR3 DNA sequence: TGTGCCAGCACCAATAGCGGGAGGAAAACCTACGAGCAGTACTTC.

Turning to this clonotype: The limits of the CDR3 on the DNA are not certain, so only TCRdb's listed CDR3 is given. The V call is TRBV6-6, the J call TRBJ1-1; whether TRBD1, the table's D call, matches the DNA was not checked. Both ends counted, the CDR3 spans 14 residues. Looked up from germline, CDR1 is MNHNY and CDR2 is SVGAGI (reference sequence). The CDR3 here is CASSWGTGNTEASF.

This clonotype was counted at least ten times. The chain couples TRBV5-8 to TRBJ1-2; D is perhaps TRBD1 (6 bases). Germline CDR1 SGHTS, CDR2 YDEGEE. V gave up 0 bases and J gave up 7 bases, with 16 bases separating them. The CDR3 is made up of 15 amino acids. The CDR3 here is CASSLVVILGAGYTF. CDR3 nucleotides: TGTGCCAGCAGCTTGGTCGTGATCCTGGGGGCTGGCTACACCTTC.

In the case of this clonotype: Compared with germline, one end of the junction differs, possibly owing to a read error. V is TRBV20-1 and J is TRBJ1-1, with TRBD1 identical over 7 bases. Germline V gene data show CDR1 as DFQATT and CDR2 as SNEGSKA (reference sequence). This CDR3 region has 13 residues. CDR3 amino acids: CSAIAGTEAKAFF. The CDR3 DNA follows: TGCAGTGCTATCGCCGGGACAGAGGCTAAAGCCTTCTTT.

Regarding this clonotype: The junction shows a germline mismatch at one end, possibly a read error. The CDR3 region is CASSVEEPGVEKLFF. As DNA, the CDR3 is TGTGCCAGCAGTGTAGAGGAGCCAGGGGTTGAAAAACTGTTTTTT. The V call is TRBV9, the J call TRBJ1-4; weak D call: TRBD1 (6 bases). The germline V gene encodes CDR1 SGDLS and CDR2 YYNGEE. This CDR3 region has 15 residues.